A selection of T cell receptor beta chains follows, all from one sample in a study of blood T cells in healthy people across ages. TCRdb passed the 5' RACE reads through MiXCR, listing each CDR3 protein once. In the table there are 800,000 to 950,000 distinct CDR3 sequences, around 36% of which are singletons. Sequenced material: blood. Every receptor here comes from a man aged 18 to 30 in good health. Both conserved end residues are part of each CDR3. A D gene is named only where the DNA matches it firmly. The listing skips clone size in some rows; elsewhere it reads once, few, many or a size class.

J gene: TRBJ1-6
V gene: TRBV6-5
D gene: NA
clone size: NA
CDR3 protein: CASSQPGQHNSPLHF
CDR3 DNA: TGTGCCAGCAGTCAACCGGGACAACATAATTCACCCCTCCACTTT

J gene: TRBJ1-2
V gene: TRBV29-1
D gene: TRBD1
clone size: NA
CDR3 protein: CSVGDRGGCGYTF
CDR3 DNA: TGCAGCGTTGGTGACAGGGGAGGATGTGGCTACACCTTC

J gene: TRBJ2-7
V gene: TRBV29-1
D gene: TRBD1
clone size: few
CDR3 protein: CSASGTGNEQYF
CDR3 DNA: TGCAGCGCCTCCGGGACAGGGAACGAGCAGTACTTC

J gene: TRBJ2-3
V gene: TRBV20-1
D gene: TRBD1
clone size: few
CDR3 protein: CSARAPQGILTDTQYF
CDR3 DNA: TGCAGTGCTAGAGCCCCACAGGGGATTCTTACTGATACGCAGTATTTT

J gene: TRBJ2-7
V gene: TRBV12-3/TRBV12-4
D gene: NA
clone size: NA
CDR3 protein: CASSLGYSYEQYF
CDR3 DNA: TGTGCCAGCAGTTTAGGATACAGCTACGAGCAGTACTTC

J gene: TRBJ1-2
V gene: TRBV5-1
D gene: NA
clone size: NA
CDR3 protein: CASSLGRVNYGYTF
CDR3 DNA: TGCGCCAGCAGCTTGGGCAGGGTAAACTATGGCTACACCTTC

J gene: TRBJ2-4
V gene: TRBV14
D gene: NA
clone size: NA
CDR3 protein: CASSQGQGLKNIQYF
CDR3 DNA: TGTGCCAGCAGCCAAGGGCAGGGGTTAAAAAACATTCAGTACTTC

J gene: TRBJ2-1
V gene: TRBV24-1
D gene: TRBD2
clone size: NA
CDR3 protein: CATSDLRPSGGRGEQFF
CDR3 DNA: TGTGCCACCAGTGATTTGCGCCCTAGCGGGGGGCGTGGTGAGCAGTTCTTC

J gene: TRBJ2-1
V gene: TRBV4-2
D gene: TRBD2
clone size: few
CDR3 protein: CASSQTSGGLNEQFF
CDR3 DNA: TGTGCCAGCAGCCAGACTAGCGGGGGTCTAAATGAGCAGTTCTTC

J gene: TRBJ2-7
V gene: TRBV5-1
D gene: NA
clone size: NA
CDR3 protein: CASSLADRTSYNEQYF
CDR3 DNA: TGCGCCAGCAGCTTGGCCGACAGGACTAGTTACAATGAGCAGTACTTC

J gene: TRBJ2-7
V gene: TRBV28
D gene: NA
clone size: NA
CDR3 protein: CASSAGHINEQYF
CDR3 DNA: TGTGCCAGCAGTGCGGGACATATCAATGAGCAGTACTTC

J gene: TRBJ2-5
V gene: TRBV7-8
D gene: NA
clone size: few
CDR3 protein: CASSLVLANPQETQYF
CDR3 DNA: TGTGCCAGCAGCTTAGTACTGGCTAACCCCCAAGAGACCCAGTACTTC

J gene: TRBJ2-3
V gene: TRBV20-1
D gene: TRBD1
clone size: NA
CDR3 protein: CSTRDRAGTDTQYF
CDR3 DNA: TGCAGTACTAGGGACAGGGCTGGCACAGATACGCAGTATTTT

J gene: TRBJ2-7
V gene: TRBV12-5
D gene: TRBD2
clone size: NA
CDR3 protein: CASGLGSGGVSYEQYF
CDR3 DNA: TGTGCTAGTGGTTTGGGTAGCGGGGGGGTTTCTTACGAGCAGTACTTC

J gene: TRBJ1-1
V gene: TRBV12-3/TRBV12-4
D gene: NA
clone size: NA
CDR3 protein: CASSPSGGGFGTEAFF
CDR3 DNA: TGTGCCAGCAGTCCCAGCGGGGGCGGTTTCGGAACTGAAGCTTTCTTT

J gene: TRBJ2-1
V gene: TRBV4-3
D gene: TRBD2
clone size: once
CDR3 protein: CASSQDWRELGNEQFF
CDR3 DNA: TGCGCCAGCAGCCAAGATTGGCGGGAGTTAGGTAATGAGCAGTTCTTC

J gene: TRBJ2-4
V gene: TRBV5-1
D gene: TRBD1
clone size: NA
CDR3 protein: CASSRQGRNIQYF
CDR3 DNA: TGCGCCAGCAGCCGACAGGGACGAAACATTCAGTACTTC

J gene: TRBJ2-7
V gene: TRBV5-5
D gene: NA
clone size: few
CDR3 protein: CASSWTGSYEQYF
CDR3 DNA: TGTGCCAGCAGCTGGACCGGATCCTACGAGCAGTACTTC

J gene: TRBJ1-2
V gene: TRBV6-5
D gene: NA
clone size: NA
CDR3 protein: CASSYSGINGYTF
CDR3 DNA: TGTGCCAGCAGTTACTCGGGGATAAATGGCTACACCTTC

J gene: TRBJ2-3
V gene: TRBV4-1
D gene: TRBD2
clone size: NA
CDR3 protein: CASSGVAGTQYF
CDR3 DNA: TGCGCCAGCAGCGGGGTAGCGGGTACGCAGTATTTT

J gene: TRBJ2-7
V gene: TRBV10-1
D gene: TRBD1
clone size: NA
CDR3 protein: CASSANLDRVIYEQYF
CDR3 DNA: TGCGCCAGCAGTGCGAACCTTGACAGGGTCATCTACGAGCAGTACTTC

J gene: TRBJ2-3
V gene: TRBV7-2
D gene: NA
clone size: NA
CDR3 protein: CASSTYIGTQYF
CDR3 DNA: TGTGCCAGCAGCACCTACATAGGTACGCAGTATTTT

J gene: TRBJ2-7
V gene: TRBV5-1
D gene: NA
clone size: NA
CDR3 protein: CASSSGENPVYEQYF
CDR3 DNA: TGCGCCAGCAGCTCGGGAGAGAATCCCGTCTACGAGCAGTACTTC

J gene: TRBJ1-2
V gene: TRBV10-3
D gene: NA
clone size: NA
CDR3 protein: CAIAPKGGYGYTF
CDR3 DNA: TGTGCCATCGCCCCCAAGGGAGGCTATGGCTACACCTTC

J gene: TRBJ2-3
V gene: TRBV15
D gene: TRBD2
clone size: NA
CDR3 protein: CATSRGAGETDTQYF
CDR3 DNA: TGTGCCACCAGCAGAGGGGCGGGGGAGACAGATACGCAGTATTTT

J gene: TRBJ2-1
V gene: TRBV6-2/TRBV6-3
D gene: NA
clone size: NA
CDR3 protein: CASSYEKGASSYDEQFF
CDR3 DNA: TGTGCCAGCAGTTACGAGAAAGGGGCGAGCTCCTACGATGAGCAGTTCTTC